The T cell receptor (beta chain) under discussion was sequenced for a study of T-cell reconstitution after alpha-beta-depleted transplantation in children. General study findings and limits: The study reportedly traced alpha-beta T cells about two months after transplant to several hundred expanded graft clones. Surviving recipient T cells and intrathymic progenitors accounted for some patients' high TCRbeta diversity at day 60. Counts and diversity of T cells one year after transplant came mostly from newly produced T cells.

Germline V gives CDR1 MGHRA, CDR2 YSYEKL. This CDR3 spans 15 amino acids. V shed 0 bases and J shed 10 bases, with 13 bases lying between them. With regard to this clonotype: Its target is not known.

The authors prepared the TCRbeta library with unique molecular identifiers. One entry per CDR3 protein, called by TCRdb with MiXCR from the PCR reads. This repertoire shows 700,000 to 850,000 distinct CDR3 sequences, 15% to 20% found once; its top ten account for just under 5%. This TCR was sampled from a male patient aged 10-17 years who had a stem cell transplant for acute lymphoblastic leukemia, so the T cells may come from the graft donor. Here the sequenced sample was PBMCs, mostly from graft donor cells, taken 360 days after TCRalphabeta/CD19-depleted stem cell transplant. The chain is built from TRBV4-1 and TRBJ1-6, with D possibly matching TRBD1 (6 bases). CDR3 DNA sequence: TGCGCCAGCAGCCAAGATGAGGGCAGGGGATCACCCCTCCACTTT. It codes for CASSQDEGRGSPLHF.